These 27 T cell receptor beta chains were sequenced from one sample in a study of beta chain features in type 1 diabetes. Their cognate antigens are unknown. Sequenced material consisted of expressed TCRB transcripts (all of the isolated RNA was reverse transcribed). Assay: immunoSEQ multiplex PCR; the TCRdb copy retains only in-frame clones and omits some. The sample includes about 260,000 clones, roughly 20% seen only once; the top ten take about 0.027%. Study results and limitations: For Type 1 diabetes patients, all four CD4+ subsets carried TCRB CDR3s that were moderately but significantly shorter.

The sequenced sample consisted of naive CD4+ T cells from blood. The receptors come from a middle-aged woman with type 1 diabetes.

This chain uses TRBV28 with TRBJ2-3, with D possibly matching TRBD1 (6 bases). V lost 3 bases and J lost 1, with 8 bases in between. The CDR3 has 14 residues. Germline assignment: CDR1 MDHEN and CDR2 SYDVKM. The CDR3 loop is CASSFPGGTDTQYF. In nucleotides, the CDR3 is TGTGCCAGCAGTTTCCCAGGGGGCACAGATACGCAGTATTTT.

The rearrangement uses TRBV7-9 and TRBJ1-2; TRBD1 matches at 12 bases. The V segment lost 5 bases and the J segment 8 bases; nucleotides outside the gene matches: 12. The germline V gene has CDR1 SEHNR and CDR2 FQNEAQ (reference sequence). This CDR3 contains 16 residues. CDR3 bases: TGTGCCAGCAGCCCTTTAACGGGACAGGGGGCGAGAGGCTACACCTTC. This sequence encodes CASSPLTGQGARGYTF.

This clone has just a few counts. In nucleotides, the CDR3 is TGTGCCAGCAGCGGGACTAGCGGGAGCAGTGAGCAGTTCTTC. Its translation is CASSGTSGSSEQFF. The J gene is TRBJ2-1, the V gene TRBV28, with TRBD2 matching 14 bases. CDR3 length: 14 residues. The germline V gene encodes CDR1 MDHEN and CDR2 SYDVKM. Trimming at V came to 6 bases and at J to 9 bases, leaving 4 bases not matched to a gene.

The rearrangement links TRBV7-2 to TRBJ2-1; TRBD2 matches at 11 bases. Trimming cost V 3 bases and J 4 bases; bases outside gene matches: 2. Germline lookup yields CDR1 SGHTA and CDR2 FQGNSA. The CDR3 loop spans 15 amino acids. The CDR3, as DNA: TGTGCCAGCAGCTTGGTAGCGGGAGGGTACAATGAGCAGTTCTTC. Encoded protein: CASSLVAGGYNEQFF.

This chain joins TRBV7-3 and TRBJ2-1, with D perhaps matching TRBD2 (5 bases). The CDR3 runs 13 residues. Trimming took 5 bases from V and 8 from J, leaving 13 bases between them. Germline CDR1 and CDR2: SGHTA and FQGTGA. CDR3 amino acids: CASSPLVEDEQFF. DNA for the CDR3: TGTGCCAGCAGCCCCCTTGTGGAGGATGAGCAGTTCTTC.

This chain links TRBV7-3 with TRBJ1-3; 8 positions agree with TRBD1. Germline V CDR1 and CDR2: SGHTA, FQGTGA. Unmatched junction bases numbered 7, after V lost 6 bases and J lost 0 bases. The CDR3 has 16 residues. CDR3 sequence (DNA): TGTGCCAGCAGTCCTACGGACAGGGTCTCTGGAAACACCATATATTTT. This translates into CASSPTDRVSGNTIYF.

The genes are TRBV15 and TRBJ1-1; perhaps TRBD1 as D (6 bases). The CDR3 consists of 13 residues. V gave up 0 bases and J gave up 11 bases, with 13 bases separating them. Germline V gives CDR1 LNHNV, CDR2 YYDKDF (reference sequence). The CDR3 is CATSRDIEGDAFF. The CDR3, as DNA: TGTGCCACCAGCAGAGATATAGAGGGGGACGCTTTCTTT.

The V gene is TRBV7-2, the J gene TRBJ2-2; 9 nucleotides line up with TRBD1. This CDR3 comprises 16 residues. V trimming: 8 bases; J trimming: 1 base; junction bases outside the gene matches: 8. Germline CDR1 reads SGHTA; CDR2 reads FQGNSA. The CDR3 loop is CASHPTGGGNTGELFF. Written as DNA, the CDR3 is TGTGCCAGCCATCCCACAGGGGGCGGGAACACCGGGGAGCTGTTTTTT.

This clone was found a few times. V is TRBV7-8 and J is TRBJ2-1; 11 bases map to TRBD2. The CDR3 is 16 residues long. Trimming removed 5 bases from V and 6 bases from J; junction bases left unmatched: 9. Germline CDR1 is SGHVS and CDR2 is FQNEAQ. The CDR3 reads CASSPRASGGINEQFF. The CDR3 DNA follows: TGTGCCAGCAGCCCCCGGGCTAGCGGGGGGATCAATGAGCAGTTCTTC.

The V and J genes are TRBV7-2 and TRBJ2-3, with 7 bases aligning to TRBD2. This CDR3 region has 13 residues. The ends lost 5 bases at V and 4 bases at J; junction bases unmatched: 3. Per the germline V gene, CDR1 is SGHTA and CDR2 is FQGNSA. The CDR3 protein is CASSGGSADTQYF. CDR3 DNA: TGTGCCAGCAGCGGCGGGAGTGCAGATACGCAGTATTTT.

The sample holds a few counts of this clone. The CDR3 sequence: CSGRGSNEKLFF. DNA of the CDR3: TGCAGCGGCCGAGGGAGTAATGAAAAACTGTTTTTT. The gene calls are TRBV29-1 and TRBJ1-4, with unresolved D. This CDR3 is built from 12 residues. CDR1 and CDR2 (germline): SQVTM, ANQGSEA. Trimming stripped 7 bases from V and 4 bases from J, with 10 bases between. Combining the CDR3 with reference TRBV29-1 and TRBJ1-4 gives the whole variable domain SAVISQKPSRDICQRGTSLTIQCQVDSQVTMMFWYRQQPGQSLTLIATANQGSEATYESGFVIDKFPISRPNLTFSTLTVSNMSPEDSSIYLCSGRGSNEKLFFGSGTQLSVL.

This clone has more than one count but fewer than ten. The chain links TRBV29-1 to TRBJ1-1; TRBD1 agrees at 7 bases. CDR3 length: 11 amino acids. Germline V gene lookup returns CDR1 SQVTM and CDR2 ANQGSEA. V lost 6 bases and J lost 5; bases outside the gene matches: 3. This CDR3 reads CSVKQGTEAFF. CDR3 sequence (DNA): TGCAGCGTAAAACAGGGGACTGAAGCTTTCTTT.

The V gene is TRBV30, the J gene TRBJ2-7; 7 bases fit TRBD2. The CDR3 loop spans 14 amino acids. V lost 2 bases to trimming and J lost 2 bases; unmatched junction nucleotides: 6. CDR1 and CDR2 (germline): GTSNPN, SVGIG (reference sequence). DNA of the CDR3: TGTGCCTGGAGTCGAGTGGGAGGGCCCTACGAGCAGTACTTC. Encoded protein: CAWSRVGGPYEQYF.

This clone was seen more than once but under ten times. The rearrangement uses TRBV7-9 and TRBJ1-1; 8 nucleotides match TRBD1. CDR3 length: 17 residues. V dropped 1 base and J dropped 0; count of bases not matched to a gene: 7. Looked up from germline, CDR1 is SEHNR and CDR2 is FQNEAQ (reference sequence). The CDR3 bases are TGTGCCAGCAGCTTAGGGACAGGGCTGGGCATGAACACTGAAGCTTTCTTT. It yields the protein CASSLGTGLGMNTEAFF.

This clone appeared a few times. CDR3 in amino acids: CASSPPGNTEAFF. As DNA, the CDR3 is TGTGCCAGCTCACCACCCGGGAACACTGAAGCTTTCTTT. V gene TRBV18 combines with J gene TRBJ1-1; no clear D gene. The CDR3 length is 13 residues. The germline V gene encodes CDR1 KGHSH and CDR2 LQKENI. V was cut by 0 bases and J by 1 base, with 3 bases left in between. The whole variable domain, filled in from reference TRBV18 and TRBJ1-1, reads NAGVMQNPRHLVRRRGQEARLRCSPMKGHSHVYWYRQLPEEGLKFMVYLQKENIIDESGMPKERFSAEFPKEGPSILRIQQVVRGDSAAYFCASSPPGNTEAFFGQGTRLTVV.

The chain links TRBV4-3 to TRBJ2-7, with 11 bases that match TRBD2. CDR1 is LGHNA, CDR2 YSLEER, per germline. Losses at the gene ends were 0 bases for V and 2 bases for J; bases not matched to a gene: 3. The CDR3 totals 16 residues. In DNA form, the CDR3 reads TGCGCCAGCAGCCAAGATCGGACTAGCGGGCCCTACGAGCAGTACTTC. This encodes CASSQDRTSGPYEQYF.

In nucleotides, the CDR3 is TGTGCCAGCAGCTCGGGACAACCGGGGGGGGCTGAAGCTTTCTTT. Its protein product is CASSSGQPGGAEAFF. The genes are TRBV7-8 and TRBJ1-1; D may be TRBD1 (6 bases). The CDR3 length is 15 residues. Per the germline V gene, CDR1 is SGHVS and CDR2 is FQNEAQ. Trimming pared 4 bases from V and 6 bases from J, leaving 18 bases between.

The V call is TRBV28, the J call TRBJ2-1; the match to TRBD2 covers 9 bases. J was trimmed by 4 bases and V by 6 bases; bases with no gene match: 7. The CDR3 is 15 amino acids. CDR1 MDHEN and CDR2 SYDVKM come from the germline V gene. CDR3 coding DNA: TGTGCCAGCAGCCCCGGGACTAGCTATTACAATGAGCAGTTCTTC. Protein sequence: CASSPGTSYYNEQFF.

This clone was seen more than once but under ten times. The gene calls are TRBV14 and TRBJ1-5, with D perhaps TRBD1 (6 bases). Germline CDR1 SGHDN, CDR2 FVKESK. Trimming took off 5 bases at V and 4 bases at J, with 12 bases between the two ends. This CDR3 has 14 amino acids. CDR3 DNA sequence: TGTGCCAGCAGCTTTATCGGACAGAATCAGCCCCAGCATTTT. Translation gives CASSFIGQNQPQHF.

This clone was detected only a few times. The chain employs TRBV7-2 and TRBJ2-7; 8 positions match TRBD2. Germline V gene sequence: CDR1 SGHTA, CDR2 FQGNSA. V trimming: 0 bases; J trimming: 6 bases; junction bases outside the gene matches: 10. CDR3 length equals 16 residues. The CDR3 is CASSLAPGLVSGEQYF. Here the CDR3 DNA reads TGTGCCAGCAGCTTAGCACCGGGACTAGTTTCTGGCGAGCAGTACTTC.

The rearrangement uses TRBV25-1 and TRBJ2-7; 9 bases are shared with TRBD2. J lost 3 bases, V lost 8 bases, and 5 bases had no gene match. Germline V gene sequence: CDR1 MGHDK, CDR2 SYGVNS. The CDR3 spans 13 residues. In DNA, the CDR3 is TGTGCCAGCGGGATAGCGGGAGTCTACGAGCAGTACTTC. Its translation is CASGIAGVYEQYF.

This chain connects TRBV15 to TRBJ1-2; 10 bases map to TRBD1. The CDR3 contains 15 residues. Germline assignment: CDR1 LNHNV and CDR2 YYDKDF (reference sequence). Trimming cost V 4 bases and J 4 bases; bases outside gene matches: 6. CDR3 in DNA: TGTGCCACCAGCAACCCGGGACAGGGGACCTATGGCTACACCTTC. It is translated as CATSNPGQGTYGYTF.

This clone showed up just a few times. V and J are TRBV5-1 and TRBJ1-2; 10 bases fit TRBD1. The J segment lost 8 bases and the V segment lost 5 bases, leaving 6 bases of the junction unmatched. The CDR3 sequence is 13 residues long. The V gene's germline CDR1 is SGHRS and CDR2 YFSETQ. CDR3 DNA sequence: TGCGCCAGCAGGGGACAGGGGTGGAACGGCTACACCTTC. This gives the protein CASRGQGWNGYTF.

The chain joins TRBV13 to TRBJ2-5; 9 nucleotides match TRBD2. With 5 bases clipped from V and 2 bases from J, the junction kept 12 bases outside the gene matches. CDR1 is PRHDT and CDR2 is FYEKMQ in the germline V gene (reference sequence). This CDR3 region has 17 residues. The CDR3 loop reads CASSHGRASGIQETQYF. DNA of the CDR3: TGTGCCAGCAGCCACGGGCGGGCTAGCGGGATTCAAGAGACCCAGTACTTC.

This chain uses TRBV30 with TRBJ2-7, with 7 positions matching TRBD2. Germline CDR1 GTSNPN, CDR2 SVGIG (reference sequence). The CDR3 length is 13 residues. J gave up 5 bases and V 4 bases, and 8 bases lay outside the gene matches. CDR3 amino acids: CAWIGRERDEQYF. The DNA for the CDR3 is TGTGCCTGGATCGGGCGGGAGAGGGACGAGCAGTACTTC. The full variable domain, in which reference TRBV30 and TRBJ2-7 provide the parts outside the CDR3, is SQTIHQWPATLVQPVGSPLSLECTVEGTSNPNLYWYRQAAGRGLQLLFYSVGIGQISSEVPQNLSASRPQDRQFILSSKKLLLSDSGFYLCAWIGRERDEQYFGPGTRLTVT.

This clone was observed a handful of times. The chain couples TRBV19 to TRBJ2-1; the match to TRBD1 covers 9 bases. Germline assignment: CDR1 LNHDA and CDR2 SQIVND (reference sequence). V lost 3 bases to trimming and J lost 4 bases; unmatched junction nucleotides: 7. The length of the CDR3 is 16 residues. The CDR3 sequence: CASSIWVGTGYNEQFF. The CDR3 DNA reads TGTGCCAGTAGTATTTGGGTAGGGACAGGGTACAATGAGCAGTTCTTC. Supplemented by reference TRBV19 and TRBJ2-1, the full variable domain reads DGGITQSPKYLFRKEGQNVTLSCEQNLNHDAMYWYRQDPGQGLRLIYYSQIVNDFQKGDIAEGYSVSREKKESFPLTVTSAQKNPTAFYLCASSIWVGTGYNEQFFGPGTRLTVL.

This clone was detected only a few times. The chain carries TRBV13 and TRBJ1-1; TRBD1 is a possible D gene (6 bases). CDR3 length equals 13 residues. Trimming removed 2 bases at V and 7 bases at J, with 11 bases between. Germline V lookup: CDR1 PRHDT, CDR2 FYEKMQ (reference sequence). CDR3 protein: CASSLNRDGEAFF. Written as DNA, the CDR3 is TGTGCCAGCAGCTTAAACAGGGACGGTGAAGCTTTCTTT. The complete variable domain, with remaining parts taken from reference TRBV13 and TRBJ1-1, reads AAGVIQSPRHLIKEKRETATLKCYPIPRHDTVYWYQQGPGQDPQFLISFYEKMQSDKGSIPDRFSAQQFSDYHSELNMSSLELGDSALYFCASSLNRDGEAFFGQGTRLTVV.